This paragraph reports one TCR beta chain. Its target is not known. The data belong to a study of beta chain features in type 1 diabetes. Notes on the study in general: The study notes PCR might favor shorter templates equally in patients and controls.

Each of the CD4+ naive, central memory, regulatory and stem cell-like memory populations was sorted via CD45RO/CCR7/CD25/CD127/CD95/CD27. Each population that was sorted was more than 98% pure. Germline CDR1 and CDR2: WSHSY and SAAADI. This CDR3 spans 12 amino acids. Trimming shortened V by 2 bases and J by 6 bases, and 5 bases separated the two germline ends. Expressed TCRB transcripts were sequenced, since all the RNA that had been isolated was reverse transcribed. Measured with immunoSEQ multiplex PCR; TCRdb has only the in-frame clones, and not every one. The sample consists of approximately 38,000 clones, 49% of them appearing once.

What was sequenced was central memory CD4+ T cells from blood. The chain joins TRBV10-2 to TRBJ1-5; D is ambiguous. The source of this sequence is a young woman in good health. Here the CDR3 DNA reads TGCGCCAGCAGTGAGGAGAGTCAGCCCCAGCATTTT. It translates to CASSEESQPQHF.